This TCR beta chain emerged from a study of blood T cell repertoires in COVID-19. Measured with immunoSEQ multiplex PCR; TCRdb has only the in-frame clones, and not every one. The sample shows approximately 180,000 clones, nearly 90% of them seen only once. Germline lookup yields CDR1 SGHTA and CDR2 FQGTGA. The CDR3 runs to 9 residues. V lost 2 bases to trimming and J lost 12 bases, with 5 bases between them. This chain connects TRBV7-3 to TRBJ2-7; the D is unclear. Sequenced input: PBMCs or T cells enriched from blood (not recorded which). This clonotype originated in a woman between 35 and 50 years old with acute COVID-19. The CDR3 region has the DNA TGTGCCAGCAGCTTATCCCTGTACTTC. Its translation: CASSLSLYF.